This T cell receptor beta chain emerged from a study of blood T cell repertoires in COVID-19. Here immunoSEQ multiplex PCR was the method, and the copy in TCRdb shows in-frame clones only, minus some. The sample contains fewer than 200,000 clones, around four fifths of which appear only once. A remark on this clone: Other DNA sequences from this sample encode an identical CDR3 as well.

Sequencing used peripheral blood. The sequence came from a man aged 35 to 55 who had recovered from COVID-19.

The CDR3 nucleotides are TGTGCCAGCAGCTTCAACACAGATACGCAGTATTTT. Amino acids: CASSFNTDTQYF. V and J are TRBV11-2 and TRBJ2-3, with D uncertain. The length of the CDR3 is 12 residues. V was pared by 3 bases and J by 2 bases, with 3 bases between. CDR1 and CDR2 (germline): SGHAT, FQNNGV. The full variable domain, completed using reference TRBV11-2 and TRBJ2-3, is EAGVAQSPRYKIIEKRQSVAFWCNPISGHATLYWYQQILGQGPKLLIQFQNNGVVDDSQLPKDRFSAERLKGVDSTLKIQPAKLEDSAVYLCASSFNTDTQYFGPGTRLTVL.